This entry concerns a single T cell receptor (beta chain). Antigen specificity is unknown. The sample comes from a study of T cell responses to AZD1222 COVID-19 vaccine. Turning to the study itself: The analysis combined second doses at about 4 or about 12 weeks. Study-level results: Donors in the cohort were predominantly white British and more often female, and clonal diversity was possibly underestimated.

Germline CDR1 is SGHDN and CDR2 is FVKESK. V dropped 2 bases and J dropped 6 bases, with 15 bases sitting between them. The CDR3 spans 15 residues. Sequencing used immunoSEQ multiplex PCR; TCRdb keeps in-frame clones, though not all of them. The sample lists 95,000 to 110,000 clones, around 90% occurring once. The source of this sequence is an adult in good health. This chain links TRBV14 with TRBJ2-3; perhaps TRBD2 as D (6 bases). The sample here was peripheral blood, taken on day 0 of AZD1222 vaccination. CDR3 sequence (DNA): TGTGCCAGCAGCCAAAGGAGGGACCGGGAGGATACGCAGTATTTT. This encodes CASSQRRDREDTQYF.